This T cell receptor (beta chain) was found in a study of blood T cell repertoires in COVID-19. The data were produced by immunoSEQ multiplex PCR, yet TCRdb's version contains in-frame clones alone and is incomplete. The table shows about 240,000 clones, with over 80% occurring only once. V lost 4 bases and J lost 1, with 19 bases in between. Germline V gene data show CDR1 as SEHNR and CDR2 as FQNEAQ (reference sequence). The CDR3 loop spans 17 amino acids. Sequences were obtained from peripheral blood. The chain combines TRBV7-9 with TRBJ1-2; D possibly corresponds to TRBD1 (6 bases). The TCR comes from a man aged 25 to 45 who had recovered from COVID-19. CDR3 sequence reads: CASSSTGQGPINYGYTF. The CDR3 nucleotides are TGTGCCAGCAGCTCCACAGGGCAGGGACCGATTAACTATGGCTACACCTTC. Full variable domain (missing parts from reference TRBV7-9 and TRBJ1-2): DTGVSQNPRHKITKRGQNVTFRCDPISEHNRLYWYRQTLGQGPEFLTYFQNEAQLEKSRLLSDRFSAERPKGSFSTLEIQRTEQGDSAMYLCASSSTGQGPINYGYTFGSGTRLTVV.